The following is a T cell receptor beta chain sequence with its context. The data originate from a study of T cell responses to AZD1222 COVID-19 vaccine. Study in general: Investigators merged groups given second doses at roughly 4 or roughly 12 weeks.

Sequencing was performed with immunoSEQ multiplex PCR; in TCRdb, only in-frame clones are kept and a portion is missing. Here the sample spans about 140,000 clones, 75% to 95% being singletons. The V and J ends lost 6 bases and 10 bases, in that order; junction bases with no gene match: 9. Germline values: CDR1 ENHRY, CDR2 SYGVKD. The CDR3 spans 13 residues. This rearrangement joins TRBV10-3 to TRBJ1-2, with 9 bases fitting TRBD1. The material sequenced was peripheral blood, taken on day 0 of AZD1222 vaccination. The sequence derives from an adult in good health. CDR3 in amino acids: CAIRTGGGIDYTF. DNA for the CDR3: TGTGCCATCAGGACAGGGGGAGGAATTGACTACACCTTC.